The sequence of this TCR beta chain was determined in a study of T-cell memory formation after mild COVID-19. In the study overall: TCR clusters showed largely donor specificity. Study observations and caveats: The study found balanced CD4/CD8 in clones contracting day 15 to 85 and a CD4+ lean in later expanders. Prior to infection, memory already included some responding clones, suggesting cross-reactive memory joined.

Libraries for TCRalpha and TCRbeta carried sample barcodes and unique molecular identifiers via 5'RACE. TCRdb re-called the 5' RACE reads through MiXCR, storing one row per CDR3 protein. The sample records about 400,000 distinct CDR3 sequences, about a quarter being singletons. Trimming stripped 4 bases from V and 5 bases from J, with 12 bases between. This CDR3 has 14 amino acids. CDR1 and CDR2 from the germline V gene are SGHKS and YYEKEE (reference sequence). This clonotype has more than one count but fewer than ten. Its antigen is currently unknown. The chain joins TRBV5-5 to TRBJ2-2; TRBD1 might be the D (5 bases). The TCR comes from an adult woman who had mild COVID-19 (a few samples of this study predate the infection). Cell type and time point are not known. Sequenced sample: PBMCs or a T cell subset sorted from them (not recorded which). The CDR3 DNA reads TGTGCCAGCAGCCCCGACAGACAAACCGGGGAGCTGTTTTTT. Amino acids: CASSPDRQTGELFF.